These 21 T cell receptor beta chains were sequenced from one sample in a study of beta chain features in type 1 diabetes. Of the isolated RNA, all was reverse transcribed, and so the sequenced material was expressed TCRB transcripts. Profiled with immunoSEQ multiplex PCR; TCRdb holds only in-frame clones, not every one. The data show about 320,000 clones, around 13% seen once. Sequenced input: central memory CD4+ T cells from blood. The source is a man aged 30-40 years in good health.

This clone was counted only a few times. CDR3 sequence: CASSVRGPAADTQYF. In DNA, the CDR3 is TGTGCCAGCAGTGTTCGGGGGCCGGCGGCAGATACGCAGTATTTT. The genes are TRBV2 and TRBJ2-3; D may be TRBD1 or TRBD2 (6 bases each). The V gene lost 4 bases and the J gene lost 4 bases, with 15 bases spanning the gap. CDR3 length: 15 residues. CDR1 SNHLY and CDR2 FYNNEI come from the germline V gene.

This clone was seen a few times. The chain employs TRBV19 and TRBJ1-4, with a tentative D call TRBD1 (6 bases). V was pared by 9 bases and J by 3 bases, with 17 bases between. The germline V gene has CDR1 LNHDA and CDR2 SQIVND (reference sequence). This CDR3 is 15 amino acids long. The chain's CDR3 is CASSATWTANEKLFF. In DNA form, the CDR3 reads TGTGCCAGCTCGGCAACGTGGACAGCTAATGAAAAACTGTTTTTT.

The CDR3 sequence is CASTSGLNQETQYF. CDR3 DNA: TGTGCCAGCACCTCAGGACTTAATCAAGAGACCCAGTACTTC. The chain recombines TRBV5-6 with TRBJ2-5, with D maybe TRBD2 (5 bases). There are 14 residues in the CDR3. Trimming removed 6 bases at V and 2 bases at J, with 14 bases between. Germline V gene lookup returns CDR1 SGHDT and CDR2 YYEEEE.

The sample holds a few counts of this clone. The chain couples TRBV7-6 to TRBJ1-2, with 8 positions matching TRBD1. Germline loops: CDR1 SGHVS, CDR2 FNYEAQ. V gave up 1 base and J gave up 0 bases; unmatched junction bases: 4. The CDR3 is 16 residues long. CDR3: CASSLGQGNSNYGYTF. The CDR3 DNA reads as TGTGCCAGCAGCTTAGGACAGGGGAACTCTAACTATGGCTACACCTTC.

This clone was picked up a small number of times. An end of the junction differs from the germline gene, which may be a read error. Different DNA sequences within this sample yield the same CDR3. V gene TRBV11-2 combines with J gene TRBJ1-2; D is uncertain. Germline loops: CDR1 SGHAT, CDR2 FQNNGV. The CDR3 has 12 amino acids. CDR3 region: CASSLDGNGYTF. The CDR3 DNA sequence: TGTGCCAGCAGCCTAGATGGGAATGGCTACACCTTC.

This chain links TRBV6-5 with TRBJ2-4; 8 nucleotides match TRBD1. Germline V lookup: CDR1 MNHEY, CDR2 SVGAGI. The CDR3 totals 15 residues. Unmatched junction bases numbered 4, after V lost 5 bases and J lost 1 base. CDR3 in amino acids: CASSPTGVAKNIQYF. As DNA, the CDR3 is TGTGCCAGCAGTCCGACAGGGGTTGCCAAAAACATTCAGTACTTC.

This clone appeared a few times. The chain has TRBV27 and TRBJ1-1; TRBD1 agrees at 10 bases. CDR3 length equals 16 residues. Looked up from germline, CDR1 is MNHEY and CDR2 is SMNVEV (reference sequence). Losses at the gene ends were 2 bases for V and 6 bases for J; bases not matched to a gene: 9. This CDR3 reads CASSLVTGQGMPEAFF. The CDR3 DNA is TGTGCCAGCAGTTTAGTAACGGGACAGGGGATGCCTGAAGCTTTCTTT.

V and J are TRBV11-2 and TRBJ2-5; possible D gene TRBD2, 5 bases. The germline V and J ends were trimmed by 4 bases and 5 bases, with 11 bases remaining between them. The CDR3 length is 13 residues. Germline V gene data show CDR1 as SGHAT and CDR2 as FQNNGV. CDR3 amino acids: CASSSQWRETQYF. CDR3 DNA: TGTGCCAGCAGCTCCCAGTGGAGGGAGACCCAGTACTTC.

The sample holds many counts of this clone. This rearrangement joins TRBV30 to TRBJ1-5; D gene ambiguous. The germline V gene has CDR1 GTSNPN and CDR2 SVGIG (reference sequence). The V gene lost 4 bases and the J gene lost 2 bases, with 15 bases spanning the gap. This CDR3 comprises 15 residues. For the CDR3, the DNA is TGTGCCTGGACCCCCCGAGTTGCTGGCAATCAGCCCCAGCATTTT. It translates to CAWTPRVAGNQPQHF. The whole variable domain, remainder taken from reference TRBV30 and TRBJ1-5, is SQTIHQWPATLVQPVGSPLSLECTVEGTSNPNLYWYRQAAGRGLQLLFYSVGIGQISSEVPQNLSASRPQDRQFILSSKKLLLSDSGFYLCAWTPRVAGNQPQHFGDGTRLSIL.

The rearrangement joins TRBV2 to TRBJ2-1, with 8 bases matching TRBD1. The CDR3 is 14 amino acids. Germline V gene sequence: CDR1 SNHLY, CDR2 FYNNEI. Germline trimming cut 9 bases from V and 8 bases from J; bases unmatched to any gene: 12. Written as DNA, the CDR3 is TGTGCCAGGACGCGACAGGGGACCTCCGATGAGCAGTTCTTC. Amino acids: CARTRQGTSDEQFF.

The table lists this clone with many counts. The chain is built from TRBV14 and TRBJ2-1; no definite D call. Trimming took off 4 bases at V and 4 bases at J, with 14 bases between the two ends. This CDR3 contains 15 residues. The germline CDR1 and CDR2 sequences are SGHDN and FVKESK. The CDR3, as DNA: TGTGCCAGCAGCCCCCGACTTCGGCCTTACAATGAGCAGTTCTTC. Amino acid sequence: CASSPRLRPYNEQFF.

This chain links TRBV5-1 with TRBJ1-4; D is uncertain. From germline, CDR1 is SGHRS and CDR2 YFSETQ. V dropped 0 bases and J dropped 3 bases, with 6 bases sitting between them. The CDR3 extends over 14 amino acids. The chain's CDR3 is CASSLGAANEKLFF. The CDR3, as DNA: TGCGCCAGCAGCTTGGGGGCCGCTAATGAAAAACTGTTTTTT.

This rearrangement joins TRBV7-9 to TRBJ1-4; D gene ambiguous. This CDR3 has 16 amino acids. Trimming cost V 1 base and J 5 bases, with 14 bases left between them. The germline CDR1 and CDR2 sequences are SEHNR and FQNEAQ (reference sequence). The CDR3 spells CASSLVAGPLNEKLFF. The CDR3 DNA is TGTGCCAGCAGCTTAGTCGCAGGACCACTAAATGAAAAACTGTTTTTT.

The chain couples TRBV7-9 to TRBJ1-4; 8 nucleotides agree with TRBD1. This CDR3 is 16 amino acids long. V was clipped by 5 bases and J by 7 bases; unmatched bases: 12. Per the germline V gene, CDR1 is SEHNR and CDR2 is FQNEAQ (reference sequence). The CDR3 reads CASSGEADRASEKLFF. Written as DNA, the CDR3 is TGTGCCAGCAGCGGTGAAGCGGACAGGGCCTCTGAAAAACTGTTTTTT.

This clone was seen a handful of times. The chain carries TRBV7-9 and TRBJ2-3; 8 bases are shared with TRBD2. CDR1 is SEHNR and CDR2 is FQNEAQ in the germline V gene (reference sequence). With V trimmed by 5 bases and J by 4 bases, 8 bases remained unmatched. This CDR3 has 15 amino acids. CDR3 bases: TGTGCCAGCAGCCGCGGGGGGCGGGATGCAGATACGCAGTATTTT. Its translation: CASSRGGRDADTQYF.

The chain couples TRBV29-1 to TRBJ1-2; D ambiguous. Germline V lookup: CDR1 SQVTM, CDR2 ANQGSEA. The CDR3 runs 11 residues. V was clipped by 5 bases and J by 2 bases, with 6 bases between them. This chain's CDR3 is CSVSGNYGYTF. CDR3 DNA: TGCAGCGTTTCGGGGAACTATGGCTACACCTTC. Full variable domain (rest looked up from reference TRBV29-1 and TRBJ1-2): SAVISQKPSRDICQRGTSLTIQCQVDSQVTMMFWYRQQPGQSLTLIATANQGSEATYESGFVIDKFPISRPNLTFSTLTVSNMSPEDSSIYLCSVSGNYGYTFGSGTRLTVV.

The gene calls are TRBV5-1 and TRBJ1-1; possible D gene TRBD1, 6 bases. Germline assignment: CDR1 SGHRS and CDR2 YFSETQ. The ends were cut back, 2 bases at V and 0 bases at J, with 23 bases in the middle. The CDR3 has 19 residues. The CDR3 bases are TGCGCCAGCAGCTTAGCTGTACCAAGGACAGTGCTCATGAACACTGAAGCTTTCTTT. It yields the protein CASSLAVPRTVLMNTEAFF.

In the case of this clone: Other DNA sequences from this sample encode an identical CDR3 as well. The V call is TRBV11-3, the J call TRBJ2-3, with TRBD2 as a possible D gene (6 bases). The V gene's germline CDR1 is SGHNT and CDR2 YENEEA. Trimming removed 1 base from V and 0 bases from J, with 8 bases in between. This CDR3 is built from 15 residues. CDR3 sequence reads: CASSLGGTSTDTQYF. CDR3 nucleotide sequence: TGTGCCAGCAGCTTAGGCGGGACTAGCACAGATACGCAGTATTTT.

This clone was seen a handful of times. The V gene is TRBV7-2, the J gene TRBJ1-3; no clear D gene. Germline CDR1 is SGHTA and CDR2 is FQGNSA. The CDR3 covers 14 residues. Trimming pared 1 base from V and 2 bases from J, leaving 6 bases between. The CDR3 here is CASSLGSAGNTIYF. Here the CDR3 DNA reads TGTGCCAGCAGCTTAGGGTCGGCTGGAAACACCATATATTTT.

V usage is TRBV30 and J usage is TRBJ1-3, with TRBD1 as a possible D gene (6 bases). The CDR3 spans 12 residues. V gave up 6 bases and J gave up 3 bases, with 9 bases separating them. Germline loops: CDR1 GTSNPN, CDR2 SVGIG (reference sequence). The CDR3 loop is CACTDSGNTIYF. CDR3 DNA: TGTGCCTGCACGGACAGTGGAAACACCATATATTTT.

V is TRBV7-2 and J is TRBJ2-1; 10 nucleotides line up with TRBD2. Per germline, CDR1 SGHTA and CDR2 FQGNSA. With V trimmed by 4 bases and J by 12 bases, 9 bases remained unmatched. The CDR3 runs 14 residues. The CDR3 here is CASSSSGGAATQFF. The CDR3 bases are TGTGCCAGCAGCTCAAGCGGGGGGGCCGCAACGCAGTTCTTC.